One sample yielded the 21 T cell receptor beta chains listed below, sequenced in a study of CD8+ T cells in alopecia areata. After isolation, RNA underwent reverse transcription to generate cDNA as the sequencing template. The data were produced by immunoSEQ multiplex PCR, yet TCRdb's version contains in-frame clones alone and is incomplete. The sample has 100,000 to 140,000 clones, over 80% seen once. Treatment here: oral pan-JAK inhibitor, 5-10 mg twice daily. Sequencing used CD8+ T cells sorted from blood, obtained at week 24, from a patient treated with tofacitinib. These receptors came from a human donor with alopecia areata.

This chain uses TRBV10-3 with TRBJ1-5; the D gene is possibly TRBD1 (6 bases). Looked up from germline, CDR1 is ENHRY and CDR2 is SYGVKD. This CDR3 is 15 amino acids long. V was clipped by 4 bases and J by 6 bases, with 16 bases between them. The CDR3, as DNA: TGTGCCATCAGTGTTGGCAGGGGCGAGGCTCAGCCCCAGCATTTT. This translates into CAISVGRGEAQPQHF.

The V call is TRBV19, the J call TRBJ2-2; D not certain. The ends were cut back, 1 base at V and 0 bases at J, with 6 bases in the middle. Germline assignment: CDR1 LNHDA and CDR2 SQIVND (reference sequence). This CDR3 region has 15 residues. The DNA for the CDR3 is TGTGCCAGTAGTATAGTGGGGTCGAACACCGGGGAGCTGTTTTTT. Translation: CASSIVGSNTGELFF.

The V and J genes are TRBV19 and TRBJ2-1; D gene uncertain. The CDR3 contains 11 residues. The germline gives CDR1 LNHDA, CDR2 SQIVND (reference sequence). Trimming shortened V by 2 bases and J by 6 bases, and 2 bases separated the two germline ends. The CDR3 coding sequence is TGTGCCAGTAGTATATTCAATGAGCAGTTCTTC. This translates into CASSIFNEQFF.

This clone was observed once. This chain joins TRBV5-6 and TRBJ2-7, with D tentatively TRBD1 or TRBD2 (5 bases each). V lost 7 bases, J lost 0 bases, and 11 bases lay in between. The CDR3 is 13 amino acids. Germline V gene data show CDR1 as SGHDT and CDR2 as YYEEEE. For the CDR3, the DNA is TGTGCCAGCGAGGGCGACAGCTCCTACGAGCAGTACTTC. Translation gives CASEGDSSYEQYF.

As DNA, the CDR3 is TGTGCCTGGAGCAACTTGGAGCAGTTCTTC. Translating it yields CAWSNLEQFF. This chain links TRBV30 with TRBJ2-1; D unresolved. The CDR3 is 10 residues long. Trimming shortened V by 3 bases and J by 10 bases, and 7 bases separated the two germline ends. Germline V CDR1 and CDR2: GTSNPN, SVGIG (reference sequence).

The rearrangement links TRBV29-1 to TRBJ2-1, with 8 bases fitting TRBD1. The length of the CDR3 is 13 residues. Germline V gives CDR1 SQVTM, CDR2 ANQGSEA. The V and J ends lost 3 bases and 8 bases, in that order; junction bases with no gene match: 6. The CDR3 region has the DNA TGCAGCGTTGATGGCAGGGGGCTGGATGAGCAGTTCTTC. Its protein is CSVDGRGLDEQFF.

Turning to this clone: Other nucleotide sequences in the sample specify the same CDR3. This rearrangement joins TRBV7-9 to TRBJ1-5; D not resolved. The CDR3 spans 12 residues. V lost 1 base and J lost 2, with 0 bases in between. Per germline, CDR1 SEHNR and CDR2 FQNEAQ (reference sequence). CDR3 coding DNA: TGTGCCAGCAGCTTAGGCAATCAGCCCCAGCATTTT. Amino acid sequence: CASSLGNQPQHF.

The gene calls are TRBV29-1 and TRBJ2-3; D uncertain. Germline V gene sequence: CDR1 SQVTM, CDR2 ANQGSEA. CDR3 length equals 13 residues. V lost 5 bases and J 2 bases, leaving 11 bases between the germline ends. The CDR3 region has the DNA TGCAGCGTTTCCCCCATCTCCACAGATACGCAGTATTTT. Protein: CSVSPISTDTQYF.

The chain couples TRBV27 to TRBJ2-2; D call uncertain. Looked up from germline, CDR1 is MNHEY and CDR2 is SMNVEV (reference sequence). V lost 2 bases and J lost 3, with 4 bases in between. The CDR3 length is 13 residues. The DNA for the CDR3 is TGTGCCAGCAGTTTAACCTACACCGGGGAGCTGTTTTTT. As protein: CASSLTYTGELFF.

The rearrangement uses TRBV5-1 and TRBJ2-7, with 11 bases fitting TRBD2. The ends lost 4 bases at V and 2 bases at J; junction bases unmatched: 11. There are 17 residues in the CDR3. CDR1 and CDR2 (germline): SGHRS, YFSETQ. CDR3 loop: CASSKSLAGGPPYEQYF. CDR3 coding DNA: TGCGCCAGCAGCAAAAGCCTAGCGGGGGGTCCCCCCTACGAGCAGTACTTC.

For this clone: At one of its ends the junction is not consistent with the germline gene, which may arise from a read error. The CDR3 sequence is CASTLSPGGLNPGELFF. In DNA, the CDR3 is TGTGCCAGCACCCTTTCGCCAGGGGGCTTGAACCCCGGGGAGCTGTTTTTT. This chain connects TRBV27 to TRBJ2-2; TRBD1 aligns across 8 bases. Germline CDR1 is MNHEY and CDR2 is SMNVEV (reference sequence). CDR3 size: 17 residues.

This sequence joins TRBV30 and TRBJ2-1; 14 nucleotides align to TRBD2. The CDR3 is 18 residues long. Per the germline V gene, CDR1 is GTSNPN and CDR2 is SVGIG (reference sequence). The V and J ends lost 4 bases and 6 bases, in that order; junction bases with no gene match: 14. The CDR3 DNA sequence: TGTGCCTGGATGGGACCGCAGACTAGCGGGGGGGCAGCCAATGAGCAGTTCTTC. Encoded protein: CAWMGPQTSGGAANEQFF.

The chain combines TRBV27 with TRBJ2-2, with D possibly being TRBD2 (5 bases). With 5 bases removed from V and 5 bases from J, the gap between germline ends came to 18 bases. Germline V CDR1 and CDR2: MNHEY, SMNVEV (reference sequence). This CDR3 has 16 residues. In DNA form, the CDR3 reads TGTGCCAGCAGTAGATTCGTTTCGGAGGTAACCGGGGAGCTGTTTTTT. This encodes CASSRFVSEVTGELFF.

The chain joins TRBV5-6 to TRBJ2-2; 9 bases are shared with TRBD1. V gave up 3 bases and J gave up 5 bases; unmatched junction bases: 2. There are 14 residues in the CDR3. CDR1 SGHDT and CDR2 YYEEEE come from the germline V gene. The CDR3: CASSSGTGTGELFF. CDR3 DNA: TGTGCCAGCAGCTCCGGGACAGGGACCGGGGAGCTGTTTTTT.

J is TRBJ1-4 and V is TRBV15, with D hard to call. Germline loops: CDR1 LNHNV, CDR2 YYDKDF (reference sequence). The V and J ends lost 0 bases and 4 bases respectively, with 6 bases between them. The CDR3 runs to 14 residues. CDR3 in DNA: TGTGCCACCAGCAGAGAGCGAATTAATGAAAAACTGTTTTTT. This translates into CATSRERINEKLFF. Looking up the rest from reference TRBV15 and TRBJ1-4 gives the full variable domain: DAMVIQNPRYQVTQFGKPVTLSCSQTLNHNVMYWYQQKSSQAPKLLFHYYDKDFNNEADTPDNFQSRRPNTSFCFLDIRSPGLGDTAMYLCATSRERINEKLFFGSGTQLSVL.

CDR3 in DNA: TGTGCTAGTGGGCTGGACAGTCTTTATCAGCCCCAGCATTTT. This encodes CASGLDSLYQPQHF. The chain employs TRBV12-5 and TRBJ1-5; D possibly corresponds to TRBD1 (6 bases). With 6 bases removed from V and 5 bases from J, the gap between germline ends came to 14 bases. The length of the CDR3 is 14 residues. Germline CDR1 reads LGHNT; CDR2 reads FRNRAP.

The chain uses TRBV19 and TRBJ2-7, with 12 bases fitting TRBD2. The CDR3 totals 15 residues. V lost 4 bases, J lost 3 bases, and 4 bases stayed unmatched. CDR1 LNHDA and CDR2 SQIVND come from the germline V gene (reference sequence). In DNA form, the CDR3 reads TGTGCCAGTAGTAGGACTAGCGGGGAGGTCTACGAGCAGTACTTC. Translation: CASSRTSGEVYEQYF.

CDR3 region: CASKQGLSEFF. The CDR3 DNA reads as TGTGCCAGCAAACAGGGGCTATCGGAGTTCTTC. This rearrangement joins TRBV25-1 to TRBJ2-1; 7 nucleotides match TRBD1. V lost 7 bases, J lost 14 bases, and 8 bases stayed unmatched. CDR1 is MGHDK and CDR2 is SYGVNS in the germline V gene. This CDR3 spans 11 amino acids.

V usage is TRBV21-1 and J usage is TRBJ1-6; the D call of TRBD1 is as the table states it, not checked on the DNA. TRBV21-1 is a documented pseudogene. The CDR3 is 17 amino acids. The CDR3 sequence is CASSKLGQGRRNSPLHF. CDR3 nucleotides: TGTGCCAGCAGCAAATTGGGTCAGGGGCGCAGGAATTCACCCCTCCACTTT.

The rearrangement uses TRBV27 and TRBJ2-1; unclear D gene. The CDR3 runs to 14 residues. Germline V gives CDR1 MNHEY, CDR2 SMNVEV (reference sequence). Trimming took 4 bases from V and 4 from J, leaving 11 bases between them. The CDR3 here is CASSSSVPYNEQFF. The CDR3 nucleotides are TGTGCCAGCAGTTCCTCGGTACCGTACAATGAGCAGTTCTTC.

Comments on this clone: The identical CDR3 is also encoded by other nucleotide sequences in the sample. This chain links TRBV5-6 with TRBJ2-3; D is ambiguous. Germline V CDR1 and CDR2: SGHDT, YYEEEE. V dropped 4 bases and J dropped 4 bases, with 16 bases sitting between them. This CDR3 contains 15 residues. The CDR3 is CASSQRPVRADTQYF. The DNA for the CDR3 is TGTGCCAGCAGCCAAAGACCGGTTCGGGCAGATACGCAGTATTTT.